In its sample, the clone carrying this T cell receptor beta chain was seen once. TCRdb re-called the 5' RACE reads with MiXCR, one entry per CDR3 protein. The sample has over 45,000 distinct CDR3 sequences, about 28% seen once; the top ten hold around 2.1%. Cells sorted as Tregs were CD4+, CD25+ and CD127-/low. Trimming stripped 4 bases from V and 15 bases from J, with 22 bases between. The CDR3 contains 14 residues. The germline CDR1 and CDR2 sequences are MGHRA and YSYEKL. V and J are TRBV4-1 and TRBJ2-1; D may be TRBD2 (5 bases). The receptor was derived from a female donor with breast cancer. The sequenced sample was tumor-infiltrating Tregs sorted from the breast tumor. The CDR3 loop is CASSPRLDGILRFF. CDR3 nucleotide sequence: TGCGCCAGCAGCCCACGACTCGACGGGATCCTAAGGTTCTTC.